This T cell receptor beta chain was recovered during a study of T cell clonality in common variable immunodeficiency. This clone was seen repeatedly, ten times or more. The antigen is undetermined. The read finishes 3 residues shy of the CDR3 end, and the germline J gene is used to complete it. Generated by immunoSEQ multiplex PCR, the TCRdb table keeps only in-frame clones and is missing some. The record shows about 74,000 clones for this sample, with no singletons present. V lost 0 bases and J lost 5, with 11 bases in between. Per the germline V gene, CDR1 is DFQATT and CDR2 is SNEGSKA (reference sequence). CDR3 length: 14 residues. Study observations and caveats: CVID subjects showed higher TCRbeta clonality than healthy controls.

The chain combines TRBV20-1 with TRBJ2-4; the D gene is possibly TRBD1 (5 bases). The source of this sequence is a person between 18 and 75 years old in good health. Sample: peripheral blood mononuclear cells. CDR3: CSARDRRVENIQYF. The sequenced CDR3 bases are TGCAGTGCTAGAGATCGCAGGGTGGAAAACATT.